This TCR beta chain stems from a study of shared clonotypes between healthy human individuals. Findings and limits, study-wide: The researchers took only blood, and tissue repertoires probably look different. Naive CD4 clonotypes overlapped across a handful of donors at roughly 5.1%.

V gave up 2 bases and J gave up 4 bases, with 10 bases separating them. CDR1 SGHNT and CDR2 YYREEE come from the germline V gene (reference sequence). The CDR3 spans 14 residues. Many counts were recorded for this clone. What it recognizes is unknown. As handled by the study authors: There were no quality scores in the junction-only immunoSEQ sequences, so filtering differed. Generated by immunoSEQ multiplex PCR, the TCRdb table keeps only in-frame clones and is missing some. V, J and clone size are taken as reported in that table, and D and trimming were inferred from the DNA itself. Among 2 million to 2.5 million clones listed, roughly 94% were seen once.

The sequence was obtained from a man between 18 and 35 years old in good health. The J gene is TRBJ2-1, the V gene TRBV5-4; D not resolved. The sequenced material came from naive CD4+ T cells sorted from blood. Noted subset: CD45RA+ positively selected. Here the CDR3 reads CASSFWASYNEQFF. CDR3 DNA: TGTGCCAGCAGCTTCTGGGCTAGTTACAATGAGCAGTTCTTC.